Listed here are 15 T cell receptor beta chains from one sample, sequenced in a study of CD8+CD57+ T cells in acquired aplastic anemia. Sequencing was done on patients that had shown CD8+CD57+ cell expansion by flow cytometry. The template used for profiling TCR beta VDJ and CDR3 was genomic DNA. TCRdb used MiXCR to reprocess the reads, holding one entry per CDR3 protein. Of more than 200,000 distinct CDR3 sequences in the sample, about half were seen once. Input material: sorted CD4+, CD8+, or CD8+CD57+ T cells (not recorded which) from PBMCs. Receptor source: a human donor with aplastic anemia.

The chain is built from TRBV15 and TRBJ1-6, with 7 nucleotides matching TRBD1. CDR1 LNHNV and CDR2 YYDKDF come from the germline V gene (reference sequence). With 5 bases clipped from V and 5 bases from J, the junction kept 12 bases outside the gene matches. CDR3 length: 17 amino acids. In nucleotides, the CDR3 is TGTGCCACCAGCGAAACCCCGACAGGGAACAATAATTCACCCCTCCACTTT. Residues: CATSETPTGNNNSPLHF.

V is TRBV6-2 or TRBV6-3 and J is TRBJ2-4; D is tentatively TRBD1 or TRBD2 (5 bases each). CDR1 and CDR2 from the germline V gene are MNHEY and SVGEGT. Trimming pared 5 bases from V and 5 bases from J, leaving 22 bases between. The CDR3 totals 17 residues. DNA of the CDR3: TGTGCCAGCAGTGACGGCACTAGTGGGGGAGCTGAAAACATTCAGTACTTC. This gives the protein CASSDGTSGGAENIQYF.

The chain couples TRBV20-1 to TRBJ2-2; TRBD2 agrees at 16 bases. Germline-derived CDR1 and CDR2 are DFQATT and SNEGSKA (reference sequence). J gave up 0 bases and V 6 bases, and 7 bases lay outside the gene matches. The CDR3 contains 18 residues. The CDR3 coding sequence is TGCAGTGCCACGGGGACTAGCGGGGGGGTTTCGAACACCGGGGAGCTGTTTTTT. Residues: CSATGTSGGVSNTGELFF.

In regard to this clonotype: The CDR3 does not end in the conserved phenylalanine or tryptophan, so this is likely a read error. The chain has TRBV12-3 or TRBV12-4 and TRBJ2-1; tentatively, D is TRBD1 or TRBD2 (5 bases each). The CDR3 spans 17 residues. The CDR3 sequence: CASGLVVRGSSYNEQFL. The CDR3 nucleotides are TGTGCTAGTGGTTTGGTAGTGAGGGGAAGCTCCTACAATGAGCAGTTCCTC.

This clonotype was observed a few times. J is TRBJ2-3 and V is TRBV7-2, with 11 bases aligning to TRBD2. The ends lost 6 bases at V and 8 bases at J; junction bases unmatched: 7. The CDR3 loop spans 14 amino acids. Germline-derived CDR1 and CDR2 are SGHTA and FQGNSA. The CDR3 here is CASSSGLAAPTQYF. The CDR3, as DNA: TGTGCCAGCAGTTCGGGACTAGCGGCCCCTACGCAGTATTTT.

The genes are TRBV10-3 and TRBJ1-2; 9 bases match TRBD1. The CDR3 consists of 15 residues. In germline, CDR1 is ENHRY, CDR2 SYGVKD. With V trimmed by 10 bases and J by 4 bases, 13 bases remained unmatched. CDR3 amino acids: CASTYGTGSFYGYTF. The CDR3 DNA reads TGTGCCAGCACGTACGGGACAGGGTCTTTCTATGGCTACACCTTC.

The CDR3 spells CASGTGLHYGYTF. DNA for the CDR3: TGTGCCAGTGGGACAGGGCTTCACTATGGCTACACCTTC. The chain carries TRBV10-3 and TRBJ1-2, with TRBD1 matching over 9 bases. J lost 3 bases, V lost 10 bases, and 6 bases had no gene match. The CDR3 has 13 residues. Per the germline V gene, CDR1 is ENHRY and CDR2 is SYGVKD.

The chain recombines TRBV5-1 with TRBJ2-7; 7 bases map to TRBD1. Germline loops: CDR1 SGHRS, CDR2 YFSETQ. This CDR3 spans 15 amino acids. Trimming took 4 bases from V and 3 from J; bases not matched to a gene: 10. The CDR3 is CASSDPGQRVYEQYF. For the CDR3, the DNA is TGCGCCAGCAGCGATCCGGGACAGCGAGTCTACGAGCAGTACTTC.

This clonotype was seen more than once but under ten times. The chain uses TRBV20-1 and TRBJ2-6; D gene uncertain. Germline V gene data show CDR1 as DFQATT and CDR2 as SNEGSKA (reference sequence). The length of the CDR3 is 13 residues. V lost 0 bases to trimming and J lost 4 bases, with 4 bases between them. CDR3 protein: CSARDPGANVLTF. DNA of the CDR3: TGCAGTGCTAGAGATCCGGGGGCCAACGTCCTGACTTTC.

This chain joins TRBV4-1 and TRBJ2-7; D call uncertain. Germline CDR1 and CDR2: MGHRA and YSYEKL. The germline V and J ends were trimmed by 1 base and 3 bases, with 16 bases remaining between them. This CDR3 region has 16 residues. DNA of the CDR3: TGCGCCAGCAGCCAAGCAGACCTCCTGGTAGGCTACGAGCAGTACTTC. The encoded protein is CASSQADLLVGYEQYF.

This clonotype was counted only a few times. An end of the junction differs from the germline gene, which may be a read error. V gene TRBV19 combines with J gene TRBJ2-5, with 8 bases that match TRBD1. Per germline, CDR1 LNHDA and CDR2 SQIVND (reference sequence). The CDR3 is 11 amino acids. The CDR3 spells CASSIGGDRTF. In nucleotides, the CDR3 is TGTGCCAGTAGTATAGGCGGGGACAGGACATTT.

This clonotype was observed many times. The chain is built from TRBV5-1 and TRBJ1-5; no definite D call. Trimming stripped 0 bases from V and 7 bases from J, with 14 bases between. This CDR3 contains 15 residues. Germline CDR1 is SGHRS and CDR2 is YFSETQ. The CDR3 loop reads CASSLDPEVGQPQHF. DNA of the CDR3: TGCGCCAGCAGCTTGGATCCCGAGGTCGGGCAGCCCCAGCATTTT.

This chain links TRBV7-3 with TRBJ1-1; a possible D gene is TRBD2 (7 bases). The end of the DNA is better explained by TRBJ2-1, so the J call may be wrong. This CDR3 has 14 residues. The germline V gene has CDR1 SGHTA and CDR2 FQGTGA. In nucleotides, the CDR3 is TGTGCCAGCACCGGGCGGGGGCCCTACAATGAGCAGTTCTTC. It yields the protein CASTGRGPYNEQFF.

This clonotype has a count of ten or more. The chain links TRBV5-8 to TRBJ2-5; D gene unclear. Trimming removed 0 bases from V and 6 bases from J, with 15 bases in between. CDR3 length: 15 residues. Germline CDR1 and CDR2: SGHTS and YDEGEE. The DNA of the CDR3 is TGTGCCAGCAGCTTGGTGTCAGAAGCTACCAAGACCCAGTACTTC. Residues: CASSLVSEATKTQYF.

This clonotype was found many times. The chain carries TRBV6-4 and TRBJ2-3, with D tentatively TRBD2 (5 bases). The germline CDR1 and CDR2 sequences are MRHNA and SNTAGT. This CDR3 has 13 amino acids. Trimming took 6 bases from V and 2 from J, leaving 9 bases between them. Here the CDR3 DNA reads TGTGCCAGCAGGGAGGCACCCACAGATACGCAGTATTTT. This sequence encodes CASREAPTDTQYF.